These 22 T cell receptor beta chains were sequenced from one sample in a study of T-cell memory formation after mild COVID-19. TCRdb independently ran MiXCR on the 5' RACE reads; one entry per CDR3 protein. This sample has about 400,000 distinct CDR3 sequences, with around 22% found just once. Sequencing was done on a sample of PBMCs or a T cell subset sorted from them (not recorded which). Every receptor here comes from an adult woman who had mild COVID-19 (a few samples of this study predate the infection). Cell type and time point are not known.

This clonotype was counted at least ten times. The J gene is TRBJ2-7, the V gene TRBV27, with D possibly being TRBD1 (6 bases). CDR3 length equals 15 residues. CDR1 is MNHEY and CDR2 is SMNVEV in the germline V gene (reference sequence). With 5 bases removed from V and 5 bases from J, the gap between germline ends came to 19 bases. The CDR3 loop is CASSRPRAGVDEQYF. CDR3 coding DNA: TGTGCCAGCAGTCGCCCCCGGGCAGGGGTGGACGAGCAGTACTTC.

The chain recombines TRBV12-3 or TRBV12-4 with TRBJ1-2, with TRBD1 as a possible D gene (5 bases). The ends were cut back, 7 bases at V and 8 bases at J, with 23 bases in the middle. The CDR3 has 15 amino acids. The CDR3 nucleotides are TGTGCCAGCACCTACGGCAGGGAAGGGGCTACCGGCTACACCTTC. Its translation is CASTYGREGATGYTF.

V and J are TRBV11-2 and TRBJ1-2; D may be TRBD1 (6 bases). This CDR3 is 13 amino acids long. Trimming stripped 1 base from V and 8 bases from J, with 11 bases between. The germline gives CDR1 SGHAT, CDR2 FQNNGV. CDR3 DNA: TGTGCCAGCAGCTTAGTTGTGGGGGGCGGCTACACCTTC. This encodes CASSLVVGGGYTF.

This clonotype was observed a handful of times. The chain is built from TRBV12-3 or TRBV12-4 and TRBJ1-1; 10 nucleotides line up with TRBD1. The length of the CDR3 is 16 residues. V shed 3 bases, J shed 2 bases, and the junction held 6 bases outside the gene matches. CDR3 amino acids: CASSLWTGGTNTEAFF. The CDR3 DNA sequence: TGTGCCAGCAGTTTGTGGACAGGGGGTACTAACACTGAAGCTTTCTTT.

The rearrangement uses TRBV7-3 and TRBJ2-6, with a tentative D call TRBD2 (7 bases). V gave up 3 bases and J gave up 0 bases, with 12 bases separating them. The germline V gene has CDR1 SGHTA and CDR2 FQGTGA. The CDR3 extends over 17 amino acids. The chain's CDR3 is CASSLRGTTSGANVLTF. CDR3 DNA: TGTGCCAGCAGCTTGAGGGGGACTACCTCTGGGGCCAACGTCCTGACTTTC.

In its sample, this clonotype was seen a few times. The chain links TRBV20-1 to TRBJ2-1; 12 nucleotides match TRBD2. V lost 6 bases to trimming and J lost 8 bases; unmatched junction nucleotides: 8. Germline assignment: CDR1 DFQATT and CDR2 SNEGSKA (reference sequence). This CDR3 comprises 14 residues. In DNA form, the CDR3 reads TGCAGTGCCAGGAGACTAGCGGGAGATTATGAGCAGTTCTTC. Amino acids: CSARRLAGDYEQFF.

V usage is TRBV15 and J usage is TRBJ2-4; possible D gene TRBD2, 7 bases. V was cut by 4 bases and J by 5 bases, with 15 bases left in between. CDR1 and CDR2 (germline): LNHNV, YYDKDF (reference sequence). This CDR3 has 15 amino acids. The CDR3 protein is CATSTNREGENIQYF. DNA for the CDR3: TGTGCCACCAGCACAAACAGGGAGGGGGAAAACATTCAGTACTTC.

The DNA of the CDR3 is TGTGCACGCATGCGGGACAGCGAGCTTCCCGGGGAGCTGTTTTTT. This gives the protein CARMRDSELPGELFF. This rearrangement joins TRBV24-1 to TRBJ2-2, with D perhaps matching TRBD1 (7 bases). Germline loops: CDR1 KGHDR, CDR2 SFDVKD. This CDR3 spans 15 amino acids.

In nucleotides, the CDR3 is TGCAGTGCTCCTGGCCCTAGCTCCTACGAGCAGTACTTC. Its translation: CSAPGPSSYEQYF. The rearrangement links TRBV20-1 to TRBJ2-7, with D unclear. Germline CDR1 DFQATT, CDR2 SNEGSKA (reference sequence). CDR3 length: 13 amino acids. The ends were cut back, 5 bases at V and 0 bases at J, with 11 bases in the middle.

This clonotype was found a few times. DNA for the CDR3: TGTGCCAGCAGCTTAGCGCTGGGGGAAGCTTTCTTT. Its protein product is CASSLALGEAFF. The gene calls are TRBV7-9 and TRBJ1-1; D call uncertain. V dropped 0 bases and J dropped 8 bases, with 7 bases sitting between them. Germline CDR1 and CDR2: SEHNR and FQNEAQ (reference sequence). This CDR3 comprises 12 residues.

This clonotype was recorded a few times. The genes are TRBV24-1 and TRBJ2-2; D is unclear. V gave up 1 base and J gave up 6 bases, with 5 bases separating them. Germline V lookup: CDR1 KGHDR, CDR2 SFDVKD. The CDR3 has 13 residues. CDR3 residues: CATSDFSAGELFF. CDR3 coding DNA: TGTGCCACCAGTGATTTCTCCGCCGGGGAGCTGTTTTTT.

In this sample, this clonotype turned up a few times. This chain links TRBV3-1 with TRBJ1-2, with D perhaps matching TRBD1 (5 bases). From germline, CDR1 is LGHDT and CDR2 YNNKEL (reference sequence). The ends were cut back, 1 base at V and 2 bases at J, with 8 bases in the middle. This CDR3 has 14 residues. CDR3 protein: CASSQGGTNYGYTF. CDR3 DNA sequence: TGTGCCAGCAGCCAAGGGGGGACGAACTATGGCTACACCTTC.

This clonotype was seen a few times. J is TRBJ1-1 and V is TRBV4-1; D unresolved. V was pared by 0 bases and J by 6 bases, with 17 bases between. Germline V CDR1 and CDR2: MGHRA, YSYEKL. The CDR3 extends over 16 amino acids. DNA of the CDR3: TGCGCCAGCAGCCAAGATGTGGGCAGAGTATTCCCTGAAGCTTTCTTT. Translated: CASSQDVGRVFPEAFF.

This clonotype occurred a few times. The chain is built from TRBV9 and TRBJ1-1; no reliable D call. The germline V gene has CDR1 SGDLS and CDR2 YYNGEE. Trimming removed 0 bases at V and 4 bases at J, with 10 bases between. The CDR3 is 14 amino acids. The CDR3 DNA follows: TGTGCCAGCAGCGTAGCGTCAAGGACCACTGAAGCTTTCTTT. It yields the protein CASSVASRTTEAFF. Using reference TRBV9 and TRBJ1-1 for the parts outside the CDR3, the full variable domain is DSGVTQTPKHLITATGQRVTLRCSPRSGDLSVYWYQQSLDQGLQFLIQYYNGEERAKGNILERFSAQQFPDLHSELNLSSLELGDSALYFCASSVASRTTEAFFGQGTRLTVV.

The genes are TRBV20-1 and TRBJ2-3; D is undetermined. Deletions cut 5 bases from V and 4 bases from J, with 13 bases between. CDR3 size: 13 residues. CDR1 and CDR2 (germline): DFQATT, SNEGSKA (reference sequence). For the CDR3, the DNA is TGCAGTGCTCCGCCTACGAGCTCAGATACGCAGTATTTT. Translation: CSAPPTSSDTQYF.

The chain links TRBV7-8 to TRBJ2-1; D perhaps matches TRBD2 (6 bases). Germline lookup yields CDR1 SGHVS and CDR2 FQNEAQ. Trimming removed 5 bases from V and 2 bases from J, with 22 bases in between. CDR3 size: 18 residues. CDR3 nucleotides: TGTGCCAGCAGCCCCCCCCCTTGGGTAGCGGTTGCCTACAATGAGCAGTTCTTC. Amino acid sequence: CASSPPPWVAVAYNEQFF.

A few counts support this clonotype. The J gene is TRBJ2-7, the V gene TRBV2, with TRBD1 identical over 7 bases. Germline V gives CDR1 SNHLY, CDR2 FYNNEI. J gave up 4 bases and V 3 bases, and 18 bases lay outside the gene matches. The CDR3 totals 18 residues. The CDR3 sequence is CASSDPPGQALPSYEQYF. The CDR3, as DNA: TGTGCCAGCAGTGATCCCCCTGGACAGGCCCTTCCTTCTTACGAGCAGTACTTC. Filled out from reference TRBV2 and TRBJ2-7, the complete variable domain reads EPEVTQTPSHQVTQMGQEVILRCVPISNHLYFYWYRQILGQKVEFLVSFYNNEISEKSEIFDDQFSVERPDGSNFTLKIRSTKLEDSAMYFCASSDPPGQALPSYEQYFGPGTRLTVT.

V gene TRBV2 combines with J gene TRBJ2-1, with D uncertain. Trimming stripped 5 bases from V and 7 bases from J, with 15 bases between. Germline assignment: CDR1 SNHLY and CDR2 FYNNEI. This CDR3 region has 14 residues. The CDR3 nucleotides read TGTGCCAGCAGTCATACGTCGCGCGCTAATGAGCAGTTCTTC. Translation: CASSHTSRANEQFF.

The CDR3 DNA sequence: TGTGCCAGCAGTCCCTTCCCAGGAAGAGAGACCCAGTACTTC. Translated: CASSPFPGRETQYF. The chain recombines TRBV12-3 or TRBV12-4 with TRBJ2-5; no clear D. Trimming removed 5 bases from V and 4 bases from J, with 14 bases in between. This CDR3 has 14 amino acids.

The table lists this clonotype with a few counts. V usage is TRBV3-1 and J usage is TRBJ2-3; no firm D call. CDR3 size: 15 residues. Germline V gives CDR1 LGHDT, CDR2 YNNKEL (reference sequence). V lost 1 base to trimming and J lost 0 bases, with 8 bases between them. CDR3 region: CASSQVFTSTDTQYF. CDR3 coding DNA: TGTGCCAGCAGCCAAGTGTTTACCAGCACAGATACGCAGTATTTT.

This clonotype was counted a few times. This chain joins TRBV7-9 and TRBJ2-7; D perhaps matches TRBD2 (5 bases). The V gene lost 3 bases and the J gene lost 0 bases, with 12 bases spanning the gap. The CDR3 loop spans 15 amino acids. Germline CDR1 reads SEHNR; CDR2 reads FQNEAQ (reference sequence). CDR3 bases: TGTGCCAGCAGCTTGAACGGGAACCCCTCCTACGAGCAGTACTTC. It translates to CASSLNGNPSYEQYF.

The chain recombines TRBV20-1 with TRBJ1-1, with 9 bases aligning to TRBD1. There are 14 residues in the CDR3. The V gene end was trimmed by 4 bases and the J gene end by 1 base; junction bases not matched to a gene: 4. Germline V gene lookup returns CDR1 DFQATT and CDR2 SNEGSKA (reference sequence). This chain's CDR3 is CSANPTGGNTEAFF. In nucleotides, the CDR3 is TGCAGTGCTAATCCGACAGGGGGGAACACTGAAGCTTTCTTT.